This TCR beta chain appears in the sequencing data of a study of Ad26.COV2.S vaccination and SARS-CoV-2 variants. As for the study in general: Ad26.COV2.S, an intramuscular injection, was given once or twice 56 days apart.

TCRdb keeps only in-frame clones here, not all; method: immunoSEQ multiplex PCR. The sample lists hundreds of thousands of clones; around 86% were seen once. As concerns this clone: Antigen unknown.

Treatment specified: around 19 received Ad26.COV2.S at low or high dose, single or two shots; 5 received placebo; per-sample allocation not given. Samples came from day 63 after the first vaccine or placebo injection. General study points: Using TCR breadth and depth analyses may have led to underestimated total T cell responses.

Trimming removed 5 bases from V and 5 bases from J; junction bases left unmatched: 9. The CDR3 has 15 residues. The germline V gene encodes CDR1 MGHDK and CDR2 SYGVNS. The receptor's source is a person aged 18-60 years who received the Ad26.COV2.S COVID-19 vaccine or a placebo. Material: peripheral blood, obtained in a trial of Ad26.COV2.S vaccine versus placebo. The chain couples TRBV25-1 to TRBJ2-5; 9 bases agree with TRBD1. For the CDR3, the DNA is TGTGCCAGCAGTTCTCTGGACAGGGGTTGGGAGACCCAGTACTTC. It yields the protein CASSSLDRGWETQYF. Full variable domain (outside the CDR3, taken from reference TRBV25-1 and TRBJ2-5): EADIYQTPRYLVIGTGKKITLECSQTMGHDKMYWYQQDPGMELHLIHYSYGVNSTEKGDLSSESTVSRIRTEHFPLTLESARPSHTSQYLCASSSLDRGWETQYFGPGTRLLVL.